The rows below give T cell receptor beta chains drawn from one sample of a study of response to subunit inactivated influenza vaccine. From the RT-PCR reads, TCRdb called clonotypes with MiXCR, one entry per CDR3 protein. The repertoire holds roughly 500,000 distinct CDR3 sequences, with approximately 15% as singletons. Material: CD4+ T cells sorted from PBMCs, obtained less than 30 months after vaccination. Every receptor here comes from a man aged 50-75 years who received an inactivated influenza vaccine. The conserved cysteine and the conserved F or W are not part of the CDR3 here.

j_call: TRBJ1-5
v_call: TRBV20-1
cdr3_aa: SATQGQPQH

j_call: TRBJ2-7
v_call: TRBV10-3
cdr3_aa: AISGNRGPTYEQY

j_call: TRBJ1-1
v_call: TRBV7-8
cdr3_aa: ASSWDRDNTEAF

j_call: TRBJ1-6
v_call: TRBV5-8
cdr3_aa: ASGGDSPLH

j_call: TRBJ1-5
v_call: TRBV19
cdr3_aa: ASSIFPYSNQPQH

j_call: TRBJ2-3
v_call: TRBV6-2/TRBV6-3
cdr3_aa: ASSLAGAEYTQY

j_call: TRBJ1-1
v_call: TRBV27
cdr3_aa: ASSLTRYSEAF

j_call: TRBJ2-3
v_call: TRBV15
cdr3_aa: ATSVGLTGFTDTQY

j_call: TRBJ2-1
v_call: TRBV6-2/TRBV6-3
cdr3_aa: ASSYRDGWTSGGLSYNEQF

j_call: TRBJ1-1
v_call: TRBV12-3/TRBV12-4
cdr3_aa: ASSTRVTGTEAF

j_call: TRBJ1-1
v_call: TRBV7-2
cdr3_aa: ASSFFSGNTEAF

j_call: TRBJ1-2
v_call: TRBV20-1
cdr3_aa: SASVGYT

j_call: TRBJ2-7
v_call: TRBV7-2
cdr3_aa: ASSHRAGITPYEQY

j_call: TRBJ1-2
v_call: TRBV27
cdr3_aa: ASSLRWTAGIDYGYT

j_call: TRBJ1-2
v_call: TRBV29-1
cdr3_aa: SVEVGKGLRHGYT

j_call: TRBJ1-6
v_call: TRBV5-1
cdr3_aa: ASSLGFVRDGTNSPLH

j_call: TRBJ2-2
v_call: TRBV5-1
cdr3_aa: ASSLVGDTRGELF

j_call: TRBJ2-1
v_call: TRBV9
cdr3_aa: ASSVRLAGGSSYNEQF

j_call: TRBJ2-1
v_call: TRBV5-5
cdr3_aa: ASSHRTGTYNEQF

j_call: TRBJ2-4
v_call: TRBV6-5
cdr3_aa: ASSSRGRLNIQY

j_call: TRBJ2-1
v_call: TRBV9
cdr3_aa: ASSVATSGNVEQF

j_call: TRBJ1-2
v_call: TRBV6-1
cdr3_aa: ASSQNLDQGYGYT

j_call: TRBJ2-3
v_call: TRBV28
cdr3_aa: ASSSFRGLAGSTDTQY

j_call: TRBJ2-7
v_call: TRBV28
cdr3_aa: ASSWGTGGLGSYEQY

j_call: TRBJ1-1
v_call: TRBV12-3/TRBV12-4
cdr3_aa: ASSRGGYEAF

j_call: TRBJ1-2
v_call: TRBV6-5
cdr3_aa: ASSYLLGAYNGYT

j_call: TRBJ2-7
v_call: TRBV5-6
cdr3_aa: ASQTGALREQY

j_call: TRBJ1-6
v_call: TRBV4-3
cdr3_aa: ASSQESRDSPLH

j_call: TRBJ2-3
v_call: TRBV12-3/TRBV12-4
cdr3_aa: ASSTSTADTQY

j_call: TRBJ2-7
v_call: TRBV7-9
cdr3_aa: ASSLTTSVSYEQY

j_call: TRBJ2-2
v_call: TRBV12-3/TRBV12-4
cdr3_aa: ASVAEGGELF

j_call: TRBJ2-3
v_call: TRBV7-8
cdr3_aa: ASSLVRMLGQTYTDTQY